The clone carrying this TCR beta chain was counted ten times or more. Regions amplified from RNA transcripts were the TCR beta CDR3 regions. HTBI primers were the set used in a first-round RT-PCR of the TCR CDR3. A single record per CDR3 protein comes from TCRdb applying MiXCR to the multiplex PCR reads. The sample lists approximately 620,000 distinct CDR3 sequences; about a sixth were seen once. This sample was taken from a study of T cells in Graves' hyperthyroidism and ophthalmopathy. This CDR3 is 15 amino acids long. V lost 2 bases and J lost 5; bases outside the gene matches: 11. From germline, CDR1 is DFQATT and CDR2 SNEGSKA (reference sequence).

The receptor was derived from a woman aged 35 to 49 with Graves' ophthalmopathy. The V and J genes are TRBV20-1 and TRBJ1-1, with 7 bases aligning to TRBD1. Sequenced: blood. Written as DNA, the CDR3 is TGCAGTGCTAGAAGAGGAGAGGGGGCAGGGACTGAAGCTTTCTTT. It codes for CSARRGEGAGTEAFF.